At least ten counts were recorded for the clone carrying this T cell receptor beta chain. The entry originates in a study of blood T cells in healthy people across ages. Primed by a sample-barcoded 5' primer and a J-beta primer mix, a second PCR proceeded for roughly 6 to 12 cycles. MiXCR was run by TCRdb on the 5' RACE reads, yielding one entry per CDR3 protein. The profile shows 700,000 or so distinct CDR3 sequences, 20% to 25% of them singletons. This CDR3 is 14 amino acids long. Deletions cut 6 bases from V and 1 base from J, with 12 bases between. From germline, CDR1 is MNHNY and CDR2 SVGAGI (reference sequence).

The chain recombines TRBV6-6 with TRBJ1-1; TRBD1 is a possible D gene (6 bases). The TCR comes from a man aged 65 to 79 in good health. The sample taken for sequencing was blood. In nucleotides, the CDR3 is TGTGCCAGCAGATTACAGGGCCCGAACACTGAAGCTTTCTTT. This gives the protein CASRLQGPNTEAFF.